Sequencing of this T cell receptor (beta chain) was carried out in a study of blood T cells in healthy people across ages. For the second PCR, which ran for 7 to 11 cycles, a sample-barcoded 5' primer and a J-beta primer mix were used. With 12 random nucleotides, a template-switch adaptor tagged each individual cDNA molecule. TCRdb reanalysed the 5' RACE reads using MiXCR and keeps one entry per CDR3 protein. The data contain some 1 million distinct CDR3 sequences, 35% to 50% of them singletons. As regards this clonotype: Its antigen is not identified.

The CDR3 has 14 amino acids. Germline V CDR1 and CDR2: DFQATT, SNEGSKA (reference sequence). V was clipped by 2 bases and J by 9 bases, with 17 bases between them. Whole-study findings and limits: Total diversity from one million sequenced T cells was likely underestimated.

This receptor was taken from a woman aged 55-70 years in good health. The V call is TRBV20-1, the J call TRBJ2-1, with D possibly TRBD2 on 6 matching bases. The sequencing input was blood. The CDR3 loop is CSARRLEFAGEQFF. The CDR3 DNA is TGCAGTGCTAGACGACTAGAGTTCGCGGGTGAGCAGTTCTTC.